These 10 T cell receptor beta chains originate from one sample sequenced in a study of blood T cell repertoires in COVID-19. Sequencing used immunoSEQ multiplex PCR; TCRdb keeps in-frame clones, though not all of them. The table shows around 180,000 clones, with about 80% occurring only once. The sequenced sample consisted of PBMCs or T cells enriched from blood (not recorded which). The receptor set was obtained from a man aged 45-65 years who had recovered from COVID-19.

The chain carries TRBV5-5 and TRBJ2-7; D remains unclear. V lost 0 bases, J lost 4 bases, and 11 bases lay in between. The CDR3 length is 14 residues. Germline V gives CDR1 SGHKS, CDR2 YYEKEE (reference sequence). The CDR3 DNA is TGTGCCAGCAGCTTGGAACAGCTAAGATACGAGCAGTACTTC. This codes for CASSLEQLRYEQYF. Drawing the rest from reference TRBV5-5 and TRBJ2-7, the complete variable domain is DAGVTQSPTHLIKTRGQQVTLRCSPISGHKSVSWYQQVLGQGPQFIFQYYEKEERGRGNFPDRFSARQFPNYSSELNVNALLLGDSALYLCASSLEQLRYEQYFGPGTRLTVT.

The rearrangement links TRBV10-3 to TRBJ2-3, with a tentative D call TRBD2 (6 bases). V was clipped by 8 bases and J by 4 bases, with 13 bases between them. Germline assignment: CDR1 ENHRY and CDR2 SYGVKD. This CDR3 is built from 13 residues. DNA for the CDR3: TGTGCCATCTGGGGAGGTGCATCAGATACGCAGTATTTT. As protein: CAIWGGASDTQYF.

In DNA, the CDR3 is TGTGCCAGCAGCCCAACAGGGTACAATCAGCCCCAGCATTTT. Residues: CASSPTGYNQPQHF. The V call is TRBV6-5, the J call TRBJ1-5; the D gene is possibly TRBD1 (6 bases). Germline loops: CDR1 MNHEY, CDR2 SVGAGI. This CDR3 is 14 amino acids long. Trimming pared 6 bases from V and 3 bases from J, leaving 12 bases between.

This chain joins TRBV7-6 and TRBJ1-4; 7 bases align to TRBD1. From germline, CDR1 is SGHVS and CDR2 FNYEAQ. Germline trimming cut 4 bases from V and 4 bases from J; bases unmatched to any gene: 3. The CDR3 extends over 14 amino acids. CDR3: CASSSQGGNEKLFF. Written as DNA, the CDR3 is TGTGCCAGCAGCTCCCAGGGGGGTAATGAAAAACTGTTTTTT. The full variable domain, with the rest looked up from reference TRBV7-6 and TRBJ1-4, is GAGVSQSPRYKVTKRGQDVALRCDPISGHVSLYWYRQALGQGPEFLTYFNYEAQQDKSGLPNDRFSAERPEGSISTLTIQRTEQRDSAMYRCASSSQGGNEKLFFGSGTQLSVL.

This rearrangement joins TRBV5-1 to TRBJ2-7; 7 bases align to TRBD1. With 0 bases clipped from V and 1 base from J, the junction kept 1 base outside the gene matches. This CDR3 comprises 14 residues. The germline gives CDR1 SGHRS, CDR2 YFSETQ. CDR3 bases: TGCGCCAGCAGCTTGGTACAGGGGTCCTACGAGCAGTACTTC. Translation: CASSLVQGSYEQYF.

The rearrangement uses TRBV14 and TRBJ2-5, with TRBD2 matching over 8 bases. The CDR3 consists of 17 residues. CDR1 and CDR2 from the germline V gene are SGHDN and FVKESK. Trimming at V came to 5 bases and at J to 8 bases, leaving 19 bases not matched to a gene. CDR3 amino acids: CASSFTQGSGGHQTQYF. CDR3 DNA sequence: TGTGCCAGCAGCTTTACCCAGGGAAGCGGGGGCCATCAAACCCAGTACTTC.

The rearrangement links TRBV7-2 to TRBJ2-5, with 8 bases matching TRBD2. V lost 6 bases to trimming and J lost 5 bases; unmatched junction nucleotides: 11. This CDR3 contains 15 residues. Germline lookup yields CDR1 SGHTA and CDR2 FQGNSA. The CDR3 sequence is CASSFQAGVRETQYF. The DNA for the CDR3 is TGTGCCAGCAGTTTCCAAGCGGGGGTGCGGGAGACCCAGTACTTC.

V is TRBV10-2 and J is TRBJ2-3, with D possibly matching TRBD2 (5 bases). The CDR3 sequence is 14 residues long. CDR1 and CDR2 from the germline V gene are WSHSY and SAAADI. Trimming took 4 bases from V and 2 from J, leaving 10 bases between them. This chain's CDR3 is CASSGKLDTDTQYF. Here the CDR3 DNA reads TGCGCCAGCAGTGGCAAACTAGACACAGATACGCAGTATTTT.

The chain has TRBV10-3 and TRBJ2-5; the match to TRBD2 covers 10 bases. The CDR3 has 15 amino acids. With V trimmed by 8 bases and J by 5 bases, 11 bases remained unmatched. Germline lookup yields CDR1 ENHRY and CDR2 SYGVKD. CDR3 in amino acids: CAIGGGGTSVETQYF. DNA of the CDR3: TGTGCCATCGGTGGTGGAGGGACTAGCGTGGAGACCCAGTACTTC.

The chain joins TRBV2 to TRBJ2-2, with TRBD1 matching over 8 bases. The CDR3 loop spans 16 amino acids. Trimming cost V 8 bases and J 1 base; bases outside gene matches: 9. Germline V lookup: CDR1 SNHLY, CDR2 FYNNEI. For the CDR3, the DNA is TGTGCCAGCTCTCCACGGGGGACAGGGAACACCGGGGAGCTGTTTTTT. This codes for CASSPRGTGNTGELFF.